These 22 T cell receptor beta chains came from one sample sequenced in a study of blood T cell repertoires in COVID-19. Clones were read by immunoSEQ multiplex PCR, and TCRdb kept only the in-frame ones, dropping some. Here the sample spans roughly 700,000 clones, about 87% being singletons. Sample: peripheral blood. The receptors shown here come from a woman aged 18 to 35 with acute or convalescent COVID-19.

The chain carries TRBV27 and TRBJ1-1; unclear D gene. Germline CDR1 and CDR2: MNHEY and SMNVEV (reference sequence). The CDR3 loop spans 15 amino acids. V lost 0 bases, J lost 0 bases, and 8 bases lay in between. Written as DNA, the CDR3 is TGTGCCAGCAGTTTATCGGCCTTAATGAACACTGAAGCTTTCTTT. Its protein product is CASSLSALMNTEAFF.

The chain combines TRBV2 with TRBJ1-2, with D possibly being TRBD1 (5 bases). This CDR3 contains 12 residues. With 2 bases removed from V and 7 bases from J, the gap between germline ends came to 8 bases. Germline V gives CDR1 SNHLY, CDR2 FYNNEI. The CDR3 reads CASSESRGGYTF. CDR3 DNA: TGTGCCAGCAGTGAAAGTAGGGGTGGCTACACCTTC.

The rearrangement uses TRBV7-2 and TRBJ2-1, with no clear D. The CDR3 is 16 amino acids. Between the trimmed V and J ends, which lost 1 base and 4 bases, there was a span of 14 bases. Germline V gene lookup returns CDR1 SGHTA and CDR2 FQGNSA. The CDR3 nucleotides are TGTGCCAGCAGCTTAGAGTCACTTGCGGCTTACAATGAGCAGTTCTTC. Residues: CASSLESLAAYNEQFF.

This clone appeared a single time. The chain links TRBV2 to TRBJ1-5; a possible D gene is TRBD1 (6 bases). V was cut by 1 base and J by 2 bases, with 15 bases left in between. The CDR3 is made up of 17 amino acids. Germline V CDR1 and CDR2: SNHLY, FYNNEI. The CDR3 loop is CASSEGYREYGNQPQHF. The CDR3 bases are TGTGCCAGCAGTGAAGGGTACAGGGAATATGGCAATCAGCCCCAGCATTTT.

The chain combines TRBV7-2 with TRBJ1-2, with D perhaps TRBD1 (5 bases). With 1 base removed from V and 5 bases from J, the gap between germline ends came to 11 bases. In germline, CDR1 is SGHTA, CDR2 FQGNSA. This CDR3 contains 14 residues. CDR3 protein: CASSLGWGDYGYTF. The DNA for the CDR3 is TGTGCCAGCAGCTTAGGGTGGGGGGATTATGGCTACACCTTC.

The V call is TRBV12-1, the J call TRBJ1-5; no check of the table's D call, TRBD1, against the DNA was made. TRBV12-1 is tagged as a pseudogene. The CDR3 is 17 residues long. CDR3 bases: TGTGCCAGCAGCACCCACCGGGACAGGGGATCATTTCAGCCCCAGCATTTT. Its protein product is CASSTHRDRGSFQPQHF.

The gene calls are TRBV18 and TRBJ1-4; D call uncertain. Germline CDR1 KGHSH, CDR2 LQKENI. Trimming shortened V by 2 bases and J by 8 bases, and 9 bases separated the two germline ends. The CDR3 covers 13 residues. As DNA, the CDR3 is TGTGCCAGCTCACCAGGGAGGGAGGAAAAACTGTTTTTT. It is translated as CASSPGREEKLFF.

The chain joins TRBV30 to TRBJ1-4; possibly TRBD1 for D (6 bases). Per the germline V gene, CDR1 is GTSNPN and CDR2 is SVGIG (reference sequence). With 2 bases removed from V and 7 bases from J, the gap between germline ends came to 14 bases. The CDR3 is 14 residues long. CDR3 DNA: TGTGCCTGGAGTTCCGTGGGAGGGGGTGAAAAACTGTTTTTT. This translates into CAWSSVGGGEKLFF.

The chain links TRBV13 to TRBJ1-2; D may be TRBD1 (5 bases). Trimming removed 5 bases from V and 3 bases from J, with 13 bases in between. CDR1 is PRHDT, CDR2 FYEKMQ, per germline (reference sequence). There are 14 residues in the CDR3. As DNA, the CDR3 is TGTGCCAGCAGCCCCCGGACATTTGACTATGGCTACACCTTC. It translates to CASSPRTFDYGYTF.

The gene calls are TRBV12-3 or TRBV12-4 and TRBJ1-3, with D unresolved. This CDR3 is built from 12 residues. Trimming took 6 bases from V and 4 from J, leaving 7 bases between them. DNA of the CDR3: TGTGCCAGCAGGGAACAGGGAAACACCATATATTTT. Residues: CASREQGNTIYF.

This sequence joins TRBV2 and TRBJ1-5, with 7 bases matching TRBD1. CDR3 size: 17 residues. Unmatched junction bases numbered 10, after V lost 5 bases and J lost 0 bases. Germline V gene data show CDR1 as SNHLY and CDR2 as FYNNEI. This CDR3 reads CASSWTGEVSSNQPQHF. CDR3 nucleotides: TGTGCCAGCAGTTGGACAGGAGAGGTTAGTAGCAATCAGCCCCAGCATTTT. The full variable domain, its missing parts supplied by reference TRBV2 and TRBJ1-5, is EPEVTQTPSHQVTQMGQEVILRCVPISNHLYFYWYRQILGQKVEFLVSFYNNEISEKSEIFDDQFSVERPDGSNFTLKIRSTKLEDSAMYFCASSWTGEVSSNQPQHFGDGTRLSIL.

The chain recombines TRBV4-1 with TRBJ2-1; TRBD1 agrees at 7 bases. Germline values: CDR1 MGHRA, CDR2 YSYEKL. V shed 2 bases, J shed 3 bases, and the junction held 4 bases outside the gene matches. This CDR3 region has 15 residues. DNA for the CDR3: TGCGCCAGCAGCCAACCGCCAGGGGGCTACAATGAGCAGTTCTTC. Encoded protein: CASSQPPGGYNEQFF.

The chain is built from TRBV6-5 and TRBJ1-2; TRBD1 aligns across 8 bases. The junction had 4 bases not matched to a gene; V was cut back by 9 bases and J by 1 base. CDR1 MNHEY and CDR2 SVGAGI come from the germline V gene. The CDR3 covers 13 residues. The DNA for the CDR3 is TGTGCCAGTGACAGGGGTGGTAACTATGGCTACACCTTC. It specifies CASDRGGNYGYTF.

The rearrangement uses TRBV27 and TRBJ2-3; 10 bases are shared with TRBD1. The CDR3 length is 15 residues. Per the germline V gene, CDR1 is MNHEY and CDR2 is SMNVEV (reference sequence). J gave up 0 bases and V 6 bases, and 3 bases lay outside the gene matches. CDR3 in DNA: TGTGCCAGCAGACCGGGACAGGGGAGCACAGATACGCAGTATTTT. Translation: CASRPGQGSTDTQYF.

V gene TRBV7-9 combines with J gene TRBJ1-2; D is uncertain. The V end was cut by 1 base, the J end by 2 bases, with 11 bases between. The V gene's germline CDR1 is SEHNR and CDR2 FQNEAQ (reference sequence). CDR3 length: 15 residues. The CDR3 nucleotides read TGTGCCAGCAGCTTAGGGGCCCTGGAAAACTATGGCTACACCTTC. Protein sequence: CASSLGALENYGYTF.

The chain carries TRBV5-8 and TRBJ2-7; 11 bases are shared with TRBD1. Germline assignment: CDR1 SGHTS and CDR2 YDEGEE. The CDR3 totals 15 residues. The J segment lost 3 bases and the V segment lost 2 bases, leaving 4 bases of the junction unmatched. CDR3 residues: CASSFGTGGNYEQYF. The CDR3 DNA reads as TGTGCCAGCAGCTTTGGGACAGGGGGTAACTACGAGCAGTACTTC.

The CDR3 DNA sequence: TGTGCCAGCAGCAGGGGGCGCCCTGGGGCCAACGTCCTGACTTTC. Its protein product is CASSRGRPGANVLTF. The chain links TRBV3-1 (or the pseudogene TRBV3-2) to TRBJ2-6; 7 nucleotides match TRBD1. Germline lookup yields CDR1 LGHDT and CDR2 YNNKEL (reference sequence). The CDR3 has 15 amino acids. V lost 5 bases to trimming and J lost 2 bases; unmatched junction nucleotides: 3.

The V gene is TRBV19, the J gene TRBJ1-5; D perhaps matches TRBD1 (5 bases). V was trimmed by 3 bases and J by 5 bases, leaving 8 bases between them. CDR1 and CDR2 from the germline V gene are LNHDA and SQIVND (reference sequence). CDR3 size: 13 residues. In DNA form, the CDR3 reads TGTGCCAGTAGTATCGGGGGGGATCAGCCCCAGCATTTT. Encoded protein: CASSIGGDQPQHF.

The chain combines TRBV7-9 with TRBJ2-1; no clear D. Trimming took off 4 bases at V and 3 bases at J, with 10 bases between the two ends. There are 14 residues in the CDR3. The germline gives CDR1 SEHNR, CDR2 FQNEAQ (reference sequence). Here the CDR3 DNA reads TGTGCCAGCAGCTCGGAGAGGAACTACAATGAGCAGTTCTTC. Protein product: CASSSERNYNEQFF.

This sequence joins TRBV11-2 and TRBJ2-7, with D tentatively TRBD1 (6 bases). The V and J ends lost 1 base and 1 base respectively, with 11 bases between them. Germline values: CDR1 SGHAT, CDR2 FQNNGV. The CDR3 contains 15 residues. The CDR3: CASSLGQANSYEQYF. The DNA for the CDR3 is TGTGCCAGCAGCTTAGGACAGGCCAATTCCTACGAGCAGTACTTC.

V is TRBV5-6 and J is TRBJ2-2, with 9 bases fitting TRBD2. The CDR3 covers 16 residues. Germline loops: CDR1 SGHDT, CDR2 YYEEEE. Trimming removed 4 bases from V and 5 bases from J; junction bases left unmatched: 9. CDR3 residues: CASSPRAGGVTGELFF. The CDR3, as DNA: TGTGCCAGCAGCCCACGAGCGGGGGGAGTTACCGGGGAGCTGTTTTTT.

The chain uses TRBV7-9 and TRBJ1-5; D is unclear. Germline V gene lookup returns CDR1 SEHNR and CDR2 FQNEAQ (reference sequence). The CDR3 is 13 residues long. V was cut by 2 bases and J by 2 bases, with 4 bases left in between. The CDR3 loop reads CASSLSGNQPQHF. The CDR3 nucleotides read TGTGCCAGCAGCTTATCGGGCAATCAGCCCCAGCATTTT.